This T cell receptor (beta chain) is from a study of cytomegalovirus exposure and HLA in healthy donors. PCR amplification relied on 60 Vbeta primers (plus 13 Jbeta primers). TCRdb's copy holds only in-frame clones and misses some; the assay was immunoSEQ multiplex PCR. This table holds under 250,000 clones, roughly 85% found once. The CDR3 is 13 amino acids. Germline-derived CDR1 and CDR2 are MRHNA and SNTAGT. V was clipped by 0 bases and J by 6 bases, with 7 bases between them. This chain uses TRBV6-4 with TRBJ2-3, with D perhaps matching TRBD2 (6 bases). The sequence was obtained from a male donor in good health and CMV-seronegative. Material: PBMCs. The CDR3 reads CASSDSSGDTQYF. Written as DNA, the CDR3 is TGTGCCAGCAGTGACTCGAGCGGGGATACGCAGTATTTT.